Below, 16 T cell receptor beta chains from the same sample are listed, as sequenced in a study of blood T cell repertoires in COVID-19. TCRdb's copy holds only in-frame clones and misses some; the assay was immunoSEQ multiplex PCR. The table includes approximately 210,000 clones, less than 90% detected once. Sequenced sample: peripheral blood. All receptors come from a man aged 35 to 55 with acute or convalescent COVID-19.

This clone has a count of ten or more. This chain joins TRBV6-1 and TRBJ2-7; D might be TRBD2 (7 bases). The V and J ends lost 2 bases and 7 bases respectively, with 15 bases between them. Germline V gene lookup returns CDR1 MNHNS and CDR2 SASEGT. The CDR3 is made up of 14 amino acids. The CDR3 protein is CASSELGGRWEQYF. CDR3 sequence (DNA): TGTGCCAGCAGTGAATTGGGGGGGCGGTGGGAGCAGTACTTC.

Worth noting for this clone: The identical CDR3 is also encoded by other nucleotide sequences in the sample. Written as DNA, the CDR3 is TGTGCCAGCAGCACACAGGGTGACACTGAAGCTTTCTTT. It is translated as CASSTQGDTEAFF. The V call is TRBV7-2, the J call TRBJ1-1; possible D gene TRBD1, 6 bases. The CDR3 has 13 amino acids. Germline CDR1 and CDR2: SGHTA and FQGNSA. Between the trimmed V and J ends, which lost 5 bases and 3 bases, there was a span of 10 bases.

The chain combines TRBV7-2 with TRBJ1-1; 7 bases map to TRBD1. V trimming: 5 bases; J trimming: 0 bases; junction bases outside the gene matches: 6. This CDR3 has 15 amino acids. CDR1 and CDR2 from the germline V gene are SGHTA and FQGNSA. The CDR3 sequence: CASSLRQGLNTEAFF. For the CDR3, the DNA is TGTGCCAGCAGCCTTCGACAGGGACTGAACACTGAAGCTTTCTTT.

The chain carries TRBV7-6 and TRBJ1-1; D is uncertain. With 5 bases removed from V and 0 bases from J, the gap between germline ends came to 10 bases. There are 14 residues in the CDR3. CDR1 is SGHVS and CDR2 is FNYEAQ in the germline V gene. The CDR3 loop reads CASSPNGVNTEAFF. The CDR3 bases are TGTGCCAGCAGCCCTAATGGAGTGAACACTGAAGCTTTCTTT.

This clone was seen once. As DNA, the CDR3 is TGTGCCAGTAGGGTGGGGGGAAGTGAAAAACTGTTTTTT. This encodes CASRVGGSEKLFF. The chain joins TRBV27 to TRBJ1-4, with D tentatively TRBD1 (5 bases). The CDR3 runs to 13 residues. With 9 bases removed from V and 7 bases from J, the gap between germline ends came to 15 bases. Germline V gene sequence: CDR1 MNHEY, CDR2 SMNVEV (reference sequence).

The V call is TRBV19, the J call TRBJ1-1; 8 nucleotides line up with TRBD1. The junction had 11 bases not matched to a gene; V was cut back by 5 bases and J by 6 bases. Germline assignment: CDR1 LNHDA and CDR2 SQIVND (reference sequence). The CDR3 spans 15 residues. CDR3 sequence: CASSGGQAGWAEAFF. The CDR3 DNA follows: TGTGCCAGTAGTGGGGGACAGGCGGGTTGGGCTGAAGCTTTCTTT.

The CDR3 spells CASRLQGAGNQPQHF. CDR3 DNA: TGTGCCAGTAGGTTACAGGGGGCCGGCAATCAGCCCCAGCATTTT. The V and J genes are TRBV19 and TRBJ1-5; 9 nucleotides align to TRBD1. The V segment lost 6 bases and the J segment 2 bases; nucleotides outside the gene matches: 5. CDR1 is LNHDA, CDR2 SQIVND, per germline (reference sequence). CDR3 length equals 15 residues.

The chain joins TRBV5-1 to TRBJ1-3; tentative D call: TRBD1 (6 bases). Germline CDR1 is SGHRS and CDR2 is YFSETQ. CDR3 size: 16 residues. Trimming removed 4 bases at V and 0 bases at J, with 14 bases between. The CDR3 reads CASSPGDGYSGNTIYF. DNA for the CDR3: TGCGCCAGCAGCCCAGGGGACGGATACTCTGGAAACACCATATATTTT.

V and J are TRBV28 and TRBJ2-7; possible D gene TRBD2, 6 bases. Per germline, CDR1 MDHEN and CDR2 SYDVKM. This CDR3 has 13 residues. Trimming took off 6 bases at V and 6 bases at J, with 15 bases between the two ends. CDR3 amino acids: CASRLWGELEQYF. The CDR3 DNA reads as TGTGCCAGCAGACTTTGGGGGGAACTCGAGCAGTACTTC.

The V call is TRBV14, the J call TRBJ2-1; 14 bases line up with TRBD2. This CDR3 spans 19 amino acids. V lost 0 bases and J lost 10; bases outside the gene matches: 14. Germline values: CDR1 SGHDN, CDR2 FVKESK. DNA for the CDR3: TGTGCCAGCAGCCAAGATCCTCTAATGCGACTAGCGGGAGGGAGAGAGCAGTTCTTC. Encoded protein: CASSQDPLMRLAGGREQFF.

The genes are TRBV6-5 and TRBJ2-7; TRBD2 matches at 10 bases. From germline, CDR1 is MNHEY and CDR2 SVGAGI. This CDR3 has 15 residues. Trimming cost V 7 bases and J 0 bases; bases outside gene matches: 6. The CDR3 loop is CASTYRTSGSYEQYF. For the CDR3, the DNA is TGTGCCAGCACCTACCGGACTAGCGGCTCCTACGAGCAGTACTTC.

The chain recombines TRBV27 with TRBJ2-7; D may be TRBD1 (5 bases). V gave up 4 bases and J gave up 2 bases, with 12 bases separating them. The CDR3 spans 14 residues. Looked up from germline, CDR1 is MNHEY and CDR2 is SMNVEV (reference sequence). The CDR3 sequence is CASSSLTATYEQYF. CDR3 bases: TGTGCCAGCAGTTCCTTGACAGCTACCTACGAGCAGTACTTC.

The chain combines TRBV2 with TRBJ2-5; 11 nucleotides agree with TRBD1. J gave up 5 bases and V 5 bases, and 7 bases lay outside the gene matches. The CDR3 is made up of 15 amino acids. From germline, CDR1 is SNHLY and CDR2 FYNNEI. The CDR3 is CASSIGQGAGETQYF. The CDR3 bases are TGTGCCAGCAGTATCGGACAGGGGGCAGGGGAGACCCAGTACTTC.

The chain recombines TRBV21-1 with TRBJ1-6. TRBV21-1 is a pseudogene segment. The CDR3 length is 14 residues. CDR3 in amino acids: CATPCDSNGSPLHF. In DNA, the CDR3 is TGTGCCACCCCATGTGACTCCAATGGTTCACCCCTCCACTTT.

V usage is TRBV28 and J usage is TRBJ1-2, with D possibly TRBD1 on 6 matching bases. The CDR3 extends over 13 amino acids. CDR1 and CDR2 from the germline V gene are MDHEN and SYDVKM. Trimming removed 3 bases at V and 6 bases at J, with 11 bases between. Here the CDR3 reads CASSLIPGDGYTF. Here the CDR3 DNA reads TGTGCCAGCAGTTTGATCCCAGGGGATGGCTACACCTTC.

The chain is built from TRBV14 and TRBJ2-5, with D possibly being TRBD2 (5 bases). V was cut by 5 bases and J by 5 bases, with 15 bases left in between. Germline V gene sequence: CDR1 SGHDN, CDR2 FVKESK. The CDR3 is made up of 14 amino acids. CDR3 amino acids: CASSRVRVAETQYF. The DNA for the CDR3 is TGTGCCAGCAGCAGGGTGCGGGTAGCGGAGACCCAGTACTTC.